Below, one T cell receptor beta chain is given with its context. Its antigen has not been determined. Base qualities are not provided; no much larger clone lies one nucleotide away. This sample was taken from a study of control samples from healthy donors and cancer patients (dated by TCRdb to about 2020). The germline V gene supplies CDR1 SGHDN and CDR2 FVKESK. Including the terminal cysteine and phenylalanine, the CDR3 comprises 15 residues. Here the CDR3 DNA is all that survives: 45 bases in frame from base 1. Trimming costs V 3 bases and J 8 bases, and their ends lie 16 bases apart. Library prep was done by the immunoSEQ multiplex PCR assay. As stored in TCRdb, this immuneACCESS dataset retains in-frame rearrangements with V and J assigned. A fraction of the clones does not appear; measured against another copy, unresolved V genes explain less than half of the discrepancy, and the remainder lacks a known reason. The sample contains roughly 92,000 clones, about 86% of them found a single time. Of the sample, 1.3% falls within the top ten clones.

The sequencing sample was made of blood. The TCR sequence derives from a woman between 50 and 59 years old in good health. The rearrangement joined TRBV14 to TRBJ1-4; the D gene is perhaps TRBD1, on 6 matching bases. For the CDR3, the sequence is CASSQITGRGEKLFF. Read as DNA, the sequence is TGTGCCAGCAGCCAGATAACAGGGCGGGGGGAAAAACTGTTTTTT.